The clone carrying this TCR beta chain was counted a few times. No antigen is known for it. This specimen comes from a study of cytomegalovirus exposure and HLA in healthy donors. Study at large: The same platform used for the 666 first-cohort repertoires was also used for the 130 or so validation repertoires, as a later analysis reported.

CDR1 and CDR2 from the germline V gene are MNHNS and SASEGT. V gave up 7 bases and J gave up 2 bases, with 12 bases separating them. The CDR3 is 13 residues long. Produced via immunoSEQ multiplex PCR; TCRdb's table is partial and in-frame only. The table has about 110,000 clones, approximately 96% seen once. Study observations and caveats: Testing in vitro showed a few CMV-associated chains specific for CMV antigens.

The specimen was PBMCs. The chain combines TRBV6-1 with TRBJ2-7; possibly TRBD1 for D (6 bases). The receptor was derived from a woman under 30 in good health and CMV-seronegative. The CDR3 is CASTDRSTYEQYF. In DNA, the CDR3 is TGTGCCAGCACAGACAGGTCCACCTACGAGCAGTACTTC.